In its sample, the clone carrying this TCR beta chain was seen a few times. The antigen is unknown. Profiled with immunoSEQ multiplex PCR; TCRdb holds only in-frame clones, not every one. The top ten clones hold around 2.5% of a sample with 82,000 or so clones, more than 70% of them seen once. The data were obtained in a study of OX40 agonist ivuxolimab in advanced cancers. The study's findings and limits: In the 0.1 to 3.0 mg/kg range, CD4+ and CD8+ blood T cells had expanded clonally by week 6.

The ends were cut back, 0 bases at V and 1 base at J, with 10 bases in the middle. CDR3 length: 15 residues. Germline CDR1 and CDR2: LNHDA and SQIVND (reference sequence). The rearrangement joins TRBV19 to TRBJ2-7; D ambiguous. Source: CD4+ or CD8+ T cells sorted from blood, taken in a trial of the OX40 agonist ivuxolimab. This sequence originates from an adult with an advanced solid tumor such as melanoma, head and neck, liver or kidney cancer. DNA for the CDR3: TGTGCCAGTAGTATAGATTCACAGAATTCCTACGAGCAGTACTTC. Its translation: CASSIDSQNSYEQYF.